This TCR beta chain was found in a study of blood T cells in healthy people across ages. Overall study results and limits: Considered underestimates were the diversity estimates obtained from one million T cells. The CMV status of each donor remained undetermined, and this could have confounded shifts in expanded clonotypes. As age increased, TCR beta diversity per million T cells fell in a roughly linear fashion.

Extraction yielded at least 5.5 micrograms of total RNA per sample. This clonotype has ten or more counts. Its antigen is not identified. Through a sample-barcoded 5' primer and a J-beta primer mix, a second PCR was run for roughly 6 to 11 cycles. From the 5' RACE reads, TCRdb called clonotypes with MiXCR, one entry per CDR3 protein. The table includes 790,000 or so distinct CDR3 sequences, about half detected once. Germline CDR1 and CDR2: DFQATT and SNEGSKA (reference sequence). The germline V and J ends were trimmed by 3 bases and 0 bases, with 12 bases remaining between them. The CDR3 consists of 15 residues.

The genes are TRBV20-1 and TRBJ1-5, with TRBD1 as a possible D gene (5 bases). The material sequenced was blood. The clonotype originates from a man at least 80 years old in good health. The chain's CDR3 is CSARGGSDSNQPQHF. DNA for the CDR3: TGCAGTGCTAGGGGGGGGTCGGATAGCAATCAGCCCCAGCATTTT.